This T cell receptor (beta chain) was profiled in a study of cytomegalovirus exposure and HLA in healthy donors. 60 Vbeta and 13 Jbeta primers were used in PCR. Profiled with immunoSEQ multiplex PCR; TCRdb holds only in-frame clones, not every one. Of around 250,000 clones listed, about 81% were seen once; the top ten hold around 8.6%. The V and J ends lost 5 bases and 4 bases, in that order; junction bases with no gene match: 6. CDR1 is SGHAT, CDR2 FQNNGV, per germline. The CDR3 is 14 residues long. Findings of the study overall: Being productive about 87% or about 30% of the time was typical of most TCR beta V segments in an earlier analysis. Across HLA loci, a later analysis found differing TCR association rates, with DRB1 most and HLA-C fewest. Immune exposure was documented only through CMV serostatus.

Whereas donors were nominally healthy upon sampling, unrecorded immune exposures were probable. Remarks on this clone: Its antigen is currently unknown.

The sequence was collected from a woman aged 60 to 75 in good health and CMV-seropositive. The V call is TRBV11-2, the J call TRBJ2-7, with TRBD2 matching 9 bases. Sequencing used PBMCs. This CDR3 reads CASSTAREGYEQYF. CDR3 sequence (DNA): TGTGCCAGCAGCACGGCGCGGGAGGGTTACGAGCAGTACTTC.